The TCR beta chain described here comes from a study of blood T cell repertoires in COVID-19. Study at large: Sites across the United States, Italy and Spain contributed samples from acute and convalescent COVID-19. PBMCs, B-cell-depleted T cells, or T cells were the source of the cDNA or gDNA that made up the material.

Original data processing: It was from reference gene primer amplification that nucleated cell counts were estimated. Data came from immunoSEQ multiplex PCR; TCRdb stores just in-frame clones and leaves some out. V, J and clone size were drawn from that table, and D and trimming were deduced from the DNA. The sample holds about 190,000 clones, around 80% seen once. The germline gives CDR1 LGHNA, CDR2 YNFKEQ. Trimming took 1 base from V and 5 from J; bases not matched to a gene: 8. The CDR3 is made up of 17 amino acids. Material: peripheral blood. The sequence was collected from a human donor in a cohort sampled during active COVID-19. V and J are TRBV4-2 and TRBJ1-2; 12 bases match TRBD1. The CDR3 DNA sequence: TGTGCCAGCAGCCAAGGGTCACGGGGACAGGGGGCTTATGGCTACACCTTC. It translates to CASSQGSRGQGAYGYTF.